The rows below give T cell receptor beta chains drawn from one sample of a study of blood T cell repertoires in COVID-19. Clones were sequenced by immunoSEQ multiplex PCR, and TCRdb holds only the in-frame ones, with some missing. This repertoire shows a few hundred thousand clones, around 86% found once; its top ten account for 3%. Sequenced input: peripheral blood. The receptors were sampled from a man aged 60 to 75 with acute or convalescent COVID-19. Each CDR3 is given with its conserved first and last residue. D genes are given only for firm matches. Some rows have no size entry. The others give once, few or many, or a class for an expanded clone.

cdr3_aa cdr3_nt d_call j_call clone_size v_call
CASSPRRTSGGRGDTQYF TGTGCCAGTAGTCCTCGACGGACTAGCGGGGGGCGAGGAGATACGCAGTATTTT TRBD2 TRBJ2-3 NA TRBV19
CASSPTSGVGTGELFF TGTGCCAGCAGCCCCACTAGCGGGGTAGGGACCGGGGAGCTGTTTTTT TRBD2 TRBJ2-2 NA TRBV11-2
CASSQGQGRGYTF TGTGCCAGCAGCCAAGGACAGGGTAGGGGCTACACCTTC TRBD1 TRBJ1-2 NA TRBV3-1/TRBV3-2
CATSRKGNPVTGLNTEAFF TGTGCCACCAGCAGGAAAGGAAACCCAGTGACAGGGTTGAACACTGAAGCTTTCTTT TRBD1 TRBJ1-1 few TRBV15
CASGSGGASYNEQFF TGTGCCAGCGGGAGCGGGGGGGCGTCCTACAATGAGCAGTTCTTC TRBD2 TRBJ2-1 NA TRBV5-4
CASSQDWRPQIEKLFF TGTGCCAGCAGCCAAGATTGGAGACCGCAAATTGAAAAACTGTTTTTT NA TRBJ1-4 few TRBV4-2
CASSLSGRGNYGYTF TGTGCCAGCAGTTTATCCGGCAGGGGTAACTATGGCTACACCTTC NA TRBJ1-2 NA TRBV27
CASSLEPSDHEQYF TGTGCCAGCAGCTTAGAACCTAGCGACCACGAGCAGTACTTC NA TRBJ2-7 NA TRBV11-3
CASTSNGATIYF TGTGCCAGCACATCGAATGGGGCTACCATATATTTT NA TRBJ1-3 NA TRBV7-2
CSSRQGPEQYF TGCAGCTCTCGACAGGGTCCCGAGCAGTACTTC TRBD1 TRBJ2-7 NA TRBV29-1
CASSAGTSGATQYF TGTGCCAGCAGTGCCGGGACTAGCGGGGCCACGCAGTATTTT TRBD2 TRBJ2-3 NA TRBV6-4
CASSRGWANYGYTF TGTGCCAGCAGCCGAGGGTGGGCTAACTATGGCTACACCTTC NA TRBJ1-2 NA TRBV6-5
CASSQPGTSGDNEQFF TGTGCCAGCAGCCAACCCGGGACTAGCGGGGATAATGAGCAGTTCTTC TRBD2 TRBJ2-1 few TRBV4-2
CASRGTTVGTRPDTQYF TGTGCCAGTAGGGGGACTACTGTCGGGACTAGACCAGATACGCAGTATTTT TRBD2 TRBJ2-3 NA TRBV19
CASETTRQGAFEKLFF TGTGCCAGTGAGACGACCAGACAGGGGGCATTTGAAAAACTGTTTTTT TRBD1 TRBJ1-4 NA TRBV19
CASSFSGSAGLFF TGTGCCAGCAGTTTCTCTGGGTCCGCGGGGCTGTTTTTT NA TRBJ2-2 NA TRBV12-3/TRBV12-4
CASLGGTGVTQYF TGTGCCAGCCTTGGGGGGACAGGGGTGACCCAGTACTTC TRBD1 TRBJ2-5 NA TRBV3-1/TRBV3-2
CASSLGQGVYEQYF TGTGCCAGTAGTCTGGGACAGGGAGTCTACGAGCAGTACTTC TRBD1 TRBJ2-7 NA TRBV19
CASSPGLAGGSYNEQFF TGCGCCAGCAGCCCGGGACTAGCGGGGGGCTCCTACAATGAGCAGTTCTTC TRBD2 TRBJ2-1 NA TRBV5-1
CASSLALSSGGTYEQYF TGTGCCAGCAGCTTAGCGCTATCTAGCGGGGGAACCTACGAGCAGTACTTC TRBD2 TRBJ2-7 NA TRBV7-8
CASSSFSGGRETQYF TGTGCCAGCTCATCGTTTAGCGGGGGCCGAGAGACCCAGTACTTC TRBD2 TRBJ2-5 NA TRBV18
CASSELAGADTDTQYF TGTGCCAGCAGTGAACTAGCGGGGGCCGACACAGATACGCAGTATTTT TRBD2 TRBJ2-3 NA TRBV2
CASSRAWDRVHEQYF TGTGCCAGCAGTAGAGCCTGGGACAGAGTACACGAGCAGTACTTC TRBD1 TRBJ2-7 NA TRBV2
CASSQKTTYNSPLHF TGTGCCAGCAGCCAAAAAACTACCTATAATTCACCCCTCCACTTT NA TRBJ1-6 NA TRBV3-1/TRBV3-2
CASSLTGGQETQYF TGCGCCAGCAGCTTAACAGGGGGTCAAGAGACCCAGTACTTC TRBD1 TRBJ2-5 NA TRBV5-1
CASSLGSEQFF TGTGCCAGCAGCTTGGGTAGTGAGCAGTTCTTC NA TRBJ2-1 NA TRBV5-4
CASSYGLGSYEQYF TGTGCCAGCAGTTACGGTTTAGGGAGCTACGAGCAGTACTTC NA TRBJ2-7 NA TRBV6-2/TRBV6-3
CASSRAGSYGYTF TGTGCCAGCAGCCGCGCGGGCAGCTATGGCTACACCTTC NA TRBJ1-2 NA TRBV6-5